This record looks at one T cell receptor beta chain sequence and its context. One entry per CDR3 protein, called by TCRdb with MiXCR from the RT-PCR reads. The sample has about 700,000 distinct CDR3 sequences, 14% seen once. The CDR3 extends over 14 amino acids. V was clipped by 4 bases and J by 4 bases, with 13 bases between them. The sequenced sample consisted of memory CD4+ T cells from blood. The chain recombines TRBV12-3 or TRBV12-4 with TRBJ1-2, with D unresolved. The sequence was obtained from a female donor in good health, serving as a healthy control. CDR3 protein: CASSYSRTSYGYTF. CDR3 DNA: TGTGCCAGCAGTTATTCGAGGACCTCCTATGGCTACACCTTC.